The TCR beta chain under discussion was sequenced for a study of blood T cell repertoires in COVID-19 (dated by TCRdb to about 2020). With respect to the entire study: Collaborator samples came from the United States, Italy and Spain and covered acute and convalescent phases of COVID-19. The samples were drawn from the first 160 participants of the ongoing ImmuneRACE study and from some 1,300 subjects provided by 6 global collaborators. The prospective study material was composed of cDNA or gDNA derived from T cells, B-cell-depleted T cells, or PBMCs. Deeply sampled blood TCRbeta repertoires from subjects exposed to, actively infected with, or recovered from COVID-19 were included in the dataset. The repertoires were released in a freely available public database meant as a resource for research on the immune response to SARS-CoV-2. HLA class I and class II types, where available, came from metadata supplied by the sample provider rather than from assay-based typing. The sample metadata nearly always contained a de-identified subject ID, COVID-19 status, age in years and sex. On the study overall, not on this receptor specifically: Clinical and demographic metadata were provided uncurated, with the amount varying by source and participant.

The V end loses 3 bases and the J end loses 6 bases, and a stretch of 16 bases separates them. Taken from the germline V gene, the CDR1 and CDR2 loops are KGHDR and SFDVKD. Counted from cysteine to phenylalanine, this CDR3 has 15 amino acids. The kept DNA is CDR3 alone, 45 bases in frame from the first base. The immunoSEQ Assay, a bias-controlled multiplex PCR, was used to amplify TCRbeta CDR3 regions from genomic DNA. In the paper's pipeline: The number of nucleated cells in each sample was estimated from the amplification of reference gene primers within the assay. Sequence reads were collapsed and filtered to measure the absolute abundance of every unique TCRbeta CDR3 rearrangement. For each sample, productive Simpson clonality was calculated as the square root of Simpson's diversity index across productive rearrangements. This is the immuneACCESS table as TCRdb keeps it, with only in-frame sequences that have V and J called. A part of the clones is gone; compared with another copy, unresolved V genes explain less than half, and the rest is unexplained. That table furnishes V, J and clone size, whereas the DNA furnished D and trimming. This sample has under 450,000 clones in its table, and approximately 89% of those were observed once. The leading ten clones occupy around 1.5% of the sample.

About this clone: Its antigen is not yet known. No per-base quality is available; no much larger clone lies one base away.

One collaborating source in Seattle enrolled patients during active infection and followed them longitudinally through the course of disease. Collaborating institutions collected whole blood in K2EDTA tubes following their own protocols. For TCRbeta analysis, collaborators shipped samples in one of three forms: frozen whole blood, isolated PBMCs, or DNA extracted from either of those sample types. The clonotype originates from a middle-aged woman with COVID-19, enrolled during active disease. This receptor chain uses TRBV24-1 and TRBJ1-2, with the D gene too uncertain to name. The specimen sequenced was peripheral blood. The CDR3 amino acid sequence is: CATSDPVGGIDGYTF. The DNA sequence reads TGTGCCACCAGTGATCCCGTCGGAGGGATTGATGGCTACACCTTC.